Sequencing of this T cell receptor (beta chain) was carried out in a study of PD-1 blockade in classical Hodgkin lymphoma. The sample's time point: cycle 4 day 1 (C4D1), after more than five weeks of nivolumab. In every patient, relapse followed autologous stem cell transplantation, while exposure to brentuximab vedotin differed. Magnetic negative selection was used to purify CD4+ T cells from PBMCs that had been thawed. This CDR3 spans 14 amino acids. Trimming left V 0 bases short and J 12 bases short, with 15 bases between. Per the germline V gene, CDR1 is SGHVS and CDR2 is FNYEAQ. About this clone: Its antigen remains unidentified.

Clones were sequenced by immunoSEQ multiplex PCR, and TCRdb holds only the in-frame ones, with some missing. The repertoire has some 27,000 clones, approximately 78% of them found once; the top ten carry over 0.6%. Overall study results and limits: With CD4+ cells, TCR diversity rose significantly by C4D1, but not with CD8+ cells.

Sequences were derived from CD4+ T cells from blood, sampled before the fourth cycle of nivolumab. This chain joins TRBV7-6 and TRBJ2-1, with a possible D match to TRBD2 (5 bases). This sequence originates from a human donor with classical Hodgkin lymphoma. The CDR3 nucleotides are TGTGCCAGCAGCTTAGCGAACCGGGGAGTTCGGCAGTTCTTC. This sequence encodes CASSLANRGVRQFF.